This is a list of T cell receptor beta chains from one sample in a study of technical replicates of blood from a handful of donors. Using immunoSEQ multiplex PCR, the repertoire was profiled, and TCRdb retains in-frame clones only, with some absent. The repertoire holds roughly 93,000 clones, approximately 95% seen once, with 0.2% to 0.3% in the top ten. The sequenced material came from T cells isolated from PBMCs. The receptors here all came from a human donor in good health. The conserved cysteine and the conserved F or W are not part of the CDR3 here. The order of the fields is CDR3 length, clone size, D gene, V gene, CDR3 protein. D genes are given only for firm matches. The size of a clone is reported for some rows only, either as once, few or many, or as a class for expanded clones.

>13|.|.|TRBV5-4
ASSPTGFLSETQY
>13|once|TRBD1|TRBV19
ASSPGTGGGYEQY
>11|.|.|TRBV6-5
ASSTTGFYGYT
>15|.|TRBD2|TRBV11-2
ASNTGGLAGGPNEQF
>16|.|TRBD1|TRBV28
ASSSPFGRTGFPDTQY
>11|.|.|TRBV6-5
ASSYDKSFGYT
>14|.|.|TRBV5-1
ASSLALIRANTEAF
>15|.|TRBD2|TRBV28
ASSRALTSGYTGELF
>11|.|TRBD2|TRBV6-6
ASSGGSTDTQY
>13|once|TRBD1|TRBV7-8
ASSASGQVNTEAF
>13|.|TRBD2|TRBV7-9
ASSRGTSGGDEQF
>14|.|TRBD2|TRBV7-9
ASSDRLAVAPYEQY
>11|once|.|TRBV2
ARELIDSTEAF
>10|.|.|TRBV19
ASRRAGYGYT
>15|.|TRBD1|TRBV5-1
ASSLAGTGPAQETQY
>12|.|.|TRBV13
ASSRGAVSYEQY
>14|.|TRBD2|TRBV9
ASSVGTSGGSDTQY
>17|.|TRBD2|TRBV29-1
SVNRGLAGDGTGTDTQY
>18|.|.|TRBV4-2
ASSQARGSGQSEAKNIQY
>16|.|TRBD1|TRBV27
ASSSAPGDSYITGELF
>14|.|.|TRBV7-9
ASSGRDRPSGNTIY
>15|.|TRBD2|TRBV4-1
ASSQGTSVPSTDTQY
>11|.|.|TRBV6-1
ASKTINQETQY
>11|.|TRBD2|TRBV10-3
ASSAGVSDEQF
>15|.|TRBD1|TRBV5-1
ASSLATRQGTTDTQY
>15|.|TRBD1|TRBV6-1
ASSGGGQGVRSYGYT
>13|.|TRBD1|TRBV6-1
ASSGRDRGRRELF
>13|.|.|TRBV6-1
ASMSGDWSSYEQY
>14|.|.|TRBV4-1
ASSQVGRGGNQPQH
>13|once|TRBD2|TRBV7-6
ASSLPSGGDNEQF
>14|.|.|TRBV11-2
ASSLVAGKGSYEQY
>12|.|.|TRBV9
ASSVALSYNEQF
>13|.|TRBD2|TRBV11-2
ASSLDPGLENEQF
>13|.|.|TRBV9
ASSVGLQGSYGYT
>12|.|TRBD1|TRBV6-1
AGGGGQGKEKLF
>12|.|.|TRBV5-4
ASSPGEVGDTQY
>10|.|TRBD1|TRBV7-8
ASRTGDQPQH
>13|.|TRBD1|TRBV7-8
ASSRRGQGSYEQY
>10|.|.|TRBV30
AWSEGHPLEF
>12|.|.|TRBV29-1
SVVVAGQKYEQY
>15|.|TRBD2|TRBV28
ASRRPREGRISETQY
>12|.|TRBD1|TRBV28
ASSTDRGDEKLF
>11|.|TRBD2|TRBV5-4
ASSDGLGNEQF
>13|.|.|TRBV25-1
ASSESGQTIEKLF
>12|.|TRBD1|TRBV9
ASSLGTGNYEQY
>14|.|TRBD2|TRBV7-9
ASSLSTSGGSYEQY